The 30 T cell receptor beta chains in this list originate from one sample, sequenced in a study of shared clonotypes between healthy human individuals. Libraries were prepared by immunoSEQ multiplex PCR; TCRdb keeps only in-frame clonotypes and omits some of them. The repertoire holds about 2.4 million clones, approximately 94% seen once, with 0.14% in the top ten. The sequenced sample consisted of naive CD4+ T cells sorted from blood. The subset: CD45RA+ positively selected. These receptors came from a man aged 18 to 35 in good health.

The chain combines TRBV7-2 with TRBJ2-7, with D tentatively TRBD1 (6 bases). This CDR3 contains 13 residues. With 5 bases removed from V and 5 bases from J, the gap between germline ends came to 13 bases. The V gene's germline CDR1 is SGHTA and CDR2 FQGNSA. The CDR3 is CASSMDSGHEQYF. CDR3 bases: TGTGCCAGCAGCATGGACAGCGGCCACGAGCAGTACTTC.

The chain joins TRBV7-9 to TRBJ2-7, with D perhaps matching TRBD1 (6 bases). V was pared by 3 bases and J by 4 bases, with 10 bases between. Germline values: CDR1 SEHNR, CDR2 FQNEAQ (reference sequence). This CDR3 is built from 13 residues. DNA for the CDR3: TGTGCCAGCAGCTTTGCAGGGGAATACGAGCAGTACTTC. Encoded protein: CASSFAGEYEQYF.

CDR3 nucleotides: TGTGCCATCGGTGGACATTCTAACTATGGCTACACCTTC. Protein sequence: CAIGGHSNYGYTF. The chain recombines TRBV10-3 with TRBJ1-2; D is possibly TRBD1 (5 bases). The CDR3 runs to 13 residues. V lost 8 bases and J 0 bases, leaving 10 bases between the germline ends. Germline CDR1 and CDR2: ENHRY and SYGVKD.

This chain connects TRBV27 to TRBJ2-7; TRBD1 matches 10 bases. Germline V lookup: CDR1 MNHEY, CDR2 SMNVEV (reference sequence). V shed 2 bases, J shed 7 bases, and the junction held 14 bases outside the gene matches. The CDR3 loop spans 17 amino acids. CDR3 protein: CASSLGTGDLPVLEQYF. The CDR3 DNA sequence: TGTGCCAGCAGTTTAGGGACAGGGGACCTTCCGGTGTTGGAGCAGTACTTC.

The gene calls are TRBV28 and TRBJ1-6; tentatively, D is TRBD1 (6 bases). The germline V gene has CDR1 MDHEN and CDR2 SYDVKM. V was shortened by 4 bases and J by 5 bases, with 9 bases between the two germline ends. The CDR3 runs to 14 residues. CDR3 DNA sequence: TGTGCCAGCAGTTCGGGACAAAATAATTCACCCCTCCACTTT. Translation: CASSSGQNNSPLHF.

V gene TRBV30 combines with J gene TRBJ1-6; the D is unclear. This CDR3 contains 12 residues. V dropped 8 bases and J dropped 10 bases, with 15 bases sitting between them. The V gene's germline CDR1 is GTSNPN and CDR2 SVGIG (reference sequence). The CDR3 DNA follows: TGTGCCCAACGCCGGGTTGGCTCACCCCTCCACTTT. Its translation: CAQRRVGSPLHF.

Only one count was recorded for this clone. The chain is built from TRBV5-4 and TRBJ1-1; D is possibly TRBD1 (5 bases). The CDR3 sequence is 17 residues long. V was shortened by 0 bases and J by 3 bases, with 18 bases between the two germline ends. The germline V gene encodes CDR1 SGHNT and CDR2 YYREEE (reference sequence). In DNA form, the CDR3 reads TGTGCCAGCAGCTTGGGTCGACAGTCTGGGGGGTACACTGAAGCTTTCTTT. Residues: CASSLGRQSGGYTEAFF.

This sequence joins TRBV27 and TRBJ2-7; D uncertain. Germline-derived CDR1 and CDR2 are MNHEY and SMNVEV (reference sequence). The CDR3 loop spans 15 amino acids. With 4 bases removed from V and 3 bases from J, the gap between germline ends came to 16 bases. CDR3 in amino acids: CASSYKPYIHYEQYF. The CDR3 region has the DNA TGTGCCAGCAGTTACAAGCCATATATCCACTACGAGCAGTACTTC.

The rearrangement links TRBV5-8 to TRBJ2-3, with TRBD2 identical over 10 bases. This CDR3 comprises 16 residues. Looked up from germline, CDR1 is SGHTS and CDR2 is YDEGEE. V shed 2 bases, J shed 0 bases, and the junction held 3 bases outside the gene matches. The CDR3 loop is CASSFSGGYSTDTQYF. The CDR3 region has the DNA TGTGCCAGCAGCTTTAGCGGGGGGTATAGCACAGATACGCAGTATTTT.

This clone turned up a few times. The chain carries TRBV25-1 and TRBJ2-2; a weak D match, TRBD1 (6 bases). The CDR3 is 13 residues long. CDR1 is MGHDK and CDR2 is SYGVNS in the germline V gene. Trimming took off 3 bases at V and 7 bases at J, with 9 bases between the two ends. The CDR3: CASSEGANGELFF. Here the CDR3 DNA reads TGTGCCAGCAGTGAGGGGGCGAACGGGGAGCTGTTTTTT.

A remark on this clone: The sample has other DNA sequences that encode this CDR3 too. CDR3 region: CASSGGLAGGQETQYF. The CDR3, as DNA: TGCGCCAGCAGCGGAGGACTAGCGGGGGGGCAGGAGACCCAGTACTTC. V and J are TRBV5-1 and TRBJ2-5, with 15 bases matching TRBD2. The trim removed 4 bases at V and 5 bases at J, leaving 6 bases unmatched. There are 16 residues in the CDR3. Looked up from germline, CDR1 is SGHRS and CDR2 is YFSETQ.

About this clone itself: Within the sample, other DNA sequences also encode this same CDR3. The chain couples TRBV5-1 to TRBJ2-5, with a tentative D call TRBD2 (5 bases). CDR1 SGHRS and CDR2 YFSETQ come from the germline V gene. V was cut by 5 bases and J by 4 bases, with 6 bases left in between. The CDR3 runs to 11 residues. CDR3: CASRGGETQYF. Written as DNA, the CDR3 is TGCGCCAGCAGAGGAGGAGAGACCCAGTACTTC. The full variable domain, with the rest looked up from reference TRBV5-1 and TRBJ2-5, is KAGVTQTPRYLIKTRGQQVTLSCSPISGHRSVSWYQQTPGQGLQFLFEYFSETQRNKGNFPGRFSGRQFSNSRSEMNVSTLELGDSALYLCASRGGETQYFGPGTRLLVL.

CDR3 amino acids: CASSQPGLGQVEQYF. The CDR3 bases are TGTGCCAGCAGCCAACCGGGACTAGGTCAGGTCGAGCAGTACTTC. V gene TRBV4-2 combines with J gene TRBJ2-7; 8 bases align to TRBD2. CDR3 length: 15 residues. V lost 2 bases and J lost 6; bases outside the gene matches: 9. From germline, CDR1 is LGHNA and CDR2 YNFKEQ.

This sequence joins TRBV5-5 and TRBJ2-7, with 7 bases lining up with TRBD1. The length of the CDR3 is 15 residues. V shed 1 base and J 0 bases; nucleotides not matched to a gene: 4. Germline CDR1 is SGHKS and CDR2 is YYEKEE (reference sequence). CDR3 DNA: TGTGCCAGCAGCTTGCTTGGGGACAGCTCCTACGAGCAGTACTTC. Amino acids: CASSLLGDSSYEQYF.

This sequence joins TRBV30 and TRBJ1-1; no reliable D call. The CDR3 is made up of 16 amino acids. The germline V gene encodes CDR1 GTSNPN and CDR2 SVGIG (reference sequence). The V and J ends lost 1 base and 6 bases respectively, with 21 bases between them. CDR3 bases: TGTGCCTGGAGTGCCCTCTCGGGAGGTGGTTTCCCTGAAGCTTTCTTT. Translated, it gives CAWSALSGGGFPEAFF.

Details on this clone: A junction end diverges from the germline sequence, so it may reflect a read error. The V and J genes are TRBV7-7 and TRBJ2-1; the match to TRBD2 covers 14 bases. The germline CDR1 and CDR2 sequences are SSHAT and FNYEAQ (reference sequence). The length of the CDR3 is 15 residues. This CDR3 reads CASSLGTSGGNEQFF. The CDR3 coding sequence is TGTGCTAGCAGCTTAGGGACTAGCGGGGGTAATGAGCAGTTCTTC.

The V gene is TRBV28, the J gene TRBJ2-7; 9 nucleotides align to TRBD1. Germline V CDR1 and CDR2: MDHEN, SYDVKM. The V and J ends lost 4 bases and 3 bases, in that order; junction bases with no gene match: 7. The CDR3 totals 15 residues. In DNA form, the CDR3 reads TGTGCCAGCAGTTCGGTAACAGGGGGCGTCTACGAGCAGTACTTC. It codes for CASSSVTGGVYEQYF.

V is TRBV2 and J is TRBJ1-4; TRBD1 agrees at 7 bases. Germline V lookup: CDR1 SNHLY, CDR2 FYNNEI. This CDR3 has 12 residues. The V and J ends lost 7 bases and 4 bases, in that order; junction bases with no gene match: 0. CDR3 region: CASNRGNEKLFF. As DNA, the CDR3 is TGTGCCAGCAACAGGGGTAATGAAAAACTGTTTTTT.

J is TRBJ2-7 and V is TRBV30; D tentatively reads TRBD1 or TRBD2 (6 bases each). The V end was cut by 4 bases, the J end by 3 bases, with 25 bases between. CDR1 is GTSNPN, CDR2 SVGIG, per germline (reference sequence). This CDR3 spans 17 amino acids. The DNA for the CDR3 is TGTGCCTGGACTCCCTGGGGGGCACAGTTGTTCGTCTACGAGCAGTACTTC. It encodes CAWTPWGAQLFVYEQYF.

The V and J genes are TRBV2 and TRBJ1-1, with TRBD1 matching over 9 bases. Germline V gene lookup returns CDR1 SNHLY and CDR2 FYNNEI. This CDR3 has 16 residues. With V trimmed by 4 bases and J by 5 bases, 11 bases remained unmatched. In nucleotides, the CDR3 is TGTGCCAGCAGTGTCCCCCTGGGACAGGGTGCGACTGAAGCTTTCTTT. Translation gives CASSVPLGQGATEAFF.

The CDR3, as DNA: TGCGCCAGCAGCCGACTAGCGGGAGGGGCCTACGAGCAGTACTTC. The encoded protein is CASSRLAGGAYEQYF. The rearrangement joins TRBV5-1 to TRBJ2-7; 14 bases fit TRBD2. The junction had 2 bases not matched to a gene; V was cut back by 4 bases and J by 2 bases. This CDR3 is built from 15 residues. Germline values: CDR1 SGHRS, CDR2 YFSETQ. Together with reference TRBV5-1 and TRBJ2-7, the CDR3 gives the full variable domain: KAGVTQTPRYLIKTRGQQVTLSCSPISGHRSVSWYQQTPGQGLQFLFEYFSETQRNKGNFPGRFSGRQFSNSRSEMNVSTLELGDSALYLCASSRLAGGAYEQYFGPGTRLTVT.

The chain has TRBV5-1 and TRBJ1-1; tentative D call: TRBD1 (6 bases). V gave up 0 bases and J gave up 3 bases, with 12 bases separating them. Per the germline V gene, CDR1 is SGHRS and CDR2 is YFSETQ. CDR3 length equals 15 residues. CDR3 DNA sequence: TGCGCCAGCAGCTTGGATGTCAGGGGTGACACTGAAGCTTTCTTT. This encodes CASSLDVRGDTEAFF.

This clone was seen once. The CDR3 region is CASSIRQGTNEKLFF. The CDR3 DNA reads as TGTGCCAGCAGTATTCGACAGGGCACTAATGAAAAACTGTTTTTT. The chain joins TRBV6-1 to TRBJ1-4; 7 bases map to TRBD1. V dropped 5 bases and J dropped 2; count of bases not matched to a gene: 5. Germline CDR1 reads MNHNS; CDR2 reads SASEGT. CDR3 size: 15 residues.

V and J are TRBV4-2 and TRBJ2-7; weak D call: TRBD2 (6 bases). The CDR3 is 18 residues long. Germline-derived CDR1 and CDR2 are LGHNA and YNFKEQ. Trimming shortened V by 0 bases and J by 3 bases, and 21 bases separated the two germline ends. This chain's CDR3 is CASSQELPGGSLLYEQYF. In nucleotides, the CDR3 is TGTGCCAGCAGCCAAGAACTACCCGGAGGGAGCCTCCTCTACGAGCAGTACTTC.

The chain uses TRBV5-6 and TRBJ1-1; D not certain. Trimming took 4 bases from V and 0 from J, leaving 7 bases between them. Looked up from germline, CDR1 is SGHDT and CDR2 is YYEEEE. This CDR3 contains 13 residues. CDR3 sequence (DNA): TGTGCCAGCAGCAATCAAGTGAACACTGAAGCTTTCTTT. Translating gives CASSNQVNTEAFF.

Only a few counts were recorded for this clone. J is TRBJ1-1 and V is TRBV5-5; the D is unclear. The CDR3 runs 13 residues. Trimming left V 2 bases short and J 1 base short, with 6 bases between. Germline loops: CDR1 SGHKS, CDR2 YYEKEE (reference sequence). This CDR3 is CASSLHGNTEAFF. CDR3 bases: TGTGCCAGCAGCTTACACGGGAACACTGAAGCTTTCTTT.

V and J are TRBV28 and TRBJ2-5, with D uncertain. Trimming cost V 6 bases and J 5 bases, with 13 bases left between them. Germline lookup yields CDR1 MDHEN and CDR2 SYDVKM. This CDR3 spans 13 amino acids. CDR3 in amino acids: CASSPGPPETQYF. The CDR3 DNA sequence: TGTGCCAGCAGCCCCGGACCGCCGGAGACCCAGTACTTC.

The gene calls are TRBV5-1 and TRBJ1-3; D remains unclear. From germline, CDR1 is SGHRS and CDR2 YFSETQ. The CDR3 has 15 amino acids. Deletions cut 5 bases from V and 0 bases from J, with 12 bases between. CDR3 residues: CASSTHGDSGNTIYF. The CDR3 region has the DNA TGCGCCAGCAGTACGCACGGAGACTCTGGAAACACCATATATTTT.

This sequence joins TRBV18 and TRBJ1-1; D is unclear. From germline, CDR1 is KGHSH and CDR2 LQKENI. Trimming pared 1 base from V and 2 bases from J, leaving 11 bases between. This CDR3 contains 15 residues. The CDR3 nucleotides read TGTGCCAGCTCACCACAGGAAGGTAGAAACACTGAAGCTTTCTTT. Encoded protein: CASSPQEGRNTEAFF.

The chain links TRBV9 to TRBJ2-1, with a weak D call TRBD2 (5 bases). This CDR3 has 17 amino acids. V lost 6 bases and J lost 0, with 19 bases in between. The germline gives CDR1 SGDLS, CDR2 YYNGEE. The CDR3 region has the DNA TGTGCCAGCAACGAACCCGAAAGCGGAAGCTCCTACAATGAGCAGTTCTTC. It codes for CASNEPESGSSYNEQFF.